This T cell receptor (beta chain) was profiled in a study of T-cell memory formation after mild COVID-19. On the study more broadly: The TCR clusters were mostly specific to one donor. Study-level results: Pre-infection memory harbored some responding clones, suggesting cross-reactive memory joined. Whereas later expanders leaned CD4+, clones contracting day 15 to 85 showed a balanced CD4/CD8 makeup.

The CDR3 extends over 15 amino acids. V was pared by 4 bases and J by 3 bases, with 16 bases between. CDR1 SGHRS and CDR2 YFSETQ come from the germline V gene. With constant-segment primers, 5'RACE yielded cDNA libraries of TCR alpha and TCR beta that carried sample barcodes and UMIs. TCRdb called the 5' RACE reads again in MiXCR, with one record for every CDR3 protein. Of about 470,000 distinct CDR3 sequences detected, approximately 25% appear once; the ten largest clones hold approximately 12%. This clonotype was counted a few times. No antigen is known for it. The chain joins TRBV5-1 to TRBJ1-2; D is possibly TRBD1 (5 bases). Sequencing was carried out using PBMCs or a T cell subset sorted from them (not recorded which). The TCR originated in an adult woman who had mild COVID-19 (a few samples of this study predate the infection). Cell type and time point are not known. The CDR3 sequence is CASSVGGGLDYGYTF. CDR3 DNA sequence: TGCGCCAGCAGCGTCGGGGGAGGGCTAGACTATGGCTACACCTTC.